The clone carrying this T cell receptor beta chain has just one count. Only in-frame clones appear in the TCRdb table, and some are missing; sequencing was by immunoSEQ multiplex PCR. Among some 110,000 clones, 80% to 90% were seen once, and the ten largest hold 0.95% to 1.3%. The J segment lost 2 bases and the V segment lost 4 bases, leaving 14 bases of the junction unmatched. Germline V gene lookup returns CDR1 LNHDA and CDR2 SQIVND (reference sequence). CDR3 length: 18 amino acids. The data originate from a study of control samples from healthy donors and cancer patients. Sequenced input: PBMCs. This chain joins TRBV19 and TRBJ1-5; the match to TRBD1 covers 7 bases. This clonotype originated in a woman between 45 and 65 years old with colorectal cancer. The CDR3 nucleotides are TGTGCCAGTAGTACCCAGATTCGGCAGGGGGTAGGCAATCAGCCCCAGCATTTT. This codes for CASSTQIRQGVGNQPQHF.